One sample yielded the 26 T cell receptor beta chains listed below, sequenced in a study of cytomegalovirus exposure and HLA in healthy donors. Method: immunoSEQ multiplex PCR; TCRdb's copy keeps in-frame clones and lacks some. Of more than 45,000 clones in the sample, roughly 94% were seen once. The specimen sequenced was PBMCs. These receptors all come from a man aged 18 to 29 in good health and CMV-seronegative.

The gene calls are TRBV6-5 and TRBJ2-3, with 8 bases matching TRBD1. Trimming removed 6 bases from V and 3 bases from J; junction bases left unmatched: 5. The germline gives CDR1 MNHEY, CDR2 SVGAGI. The CDR3 has 14 residues. CDR3 amino acids: CASRSGTGTDTQYF. DNA of the CDR3: TGTGCCAGCAGATCCGGGACAGGAACAGATACGCAGTATTTT.

The rearrangement uses TRBV27 and TRBJ2-7; TRBD1 matches at 7 bases. The CDR3 has 14 residues. V was pared by 4 bases and J by 3 bases, with 6 bases of the junction left unmatched. Looked up from germline, CDR1 is MNHEY and CDR2 is SMNVEV (reference sequence). CDR3 sequence reads: CASSSQGSNYEQYF. CDR3 in DNA: TGTGCCAGCAGTTCACAGGGGTCGAACTACGAGCAGTACTTC.

The gene calls are TRBV5-6 and TRBJ2-7; 11 nucleotides match TRBD2. The CDR3 has 15 amino acids. V lost 3 bases to trimming and J lost 5 bases; unmatched junction nucleotides: 7. CDR1 and CDR2 from the germline V gene are SGHDT and YYEEEE. The CDR3 protein is CASSYSGRVVHEQYF. CDR3 DNA: TGTGCCAGCAGCTATAGCGGGAGGGTAGTGCACGAGCAGTACTTC.

This clone was observed a single time. The V gene is TRBV7-2, the J gene TRBJ2-7; D may be TRBD2 (5 bases). The CDR3 contains 15 residues. Trimming left V 1 base short and J 2 bases short, with 12 bases between. CDR1 and CDR2 from the germline V gene are SGHTA and FQGNSA. The CDR3 bases are TGTGCCAGCAGCTTAGAAGCTAGCCTCGCCTACGAGCAGTACTTC. It translates to CASSLEASLAYEQYF.

V gene TRBV15 combines with J gene TRBJ1-4; 10 bases agree with TRBD1. The V and J ends lost 5 bases and 3 bases, in that order; junction bases with no gene match: 9. Germline-derived CDR1 and CDR2 are LNHNV and YYDKDF (reference sequence). This CDR3 comprises 17 residues. In DNA, the CDR3 is TGTGCCACCAGCGATCCCGGGACAGGGGCTTCTAATGAAAAACTGTTTTTT. Amino acids: CATSDPGTGASNEKLFF.

The chain joins TRBV29-1 to TRBJ1-4; D is ambiguous. Germline assignment: CDR1 SQVTM and CDR2 ANQGSEA. The CDR3 has 13 amino acids. V was cut by 6 bases and J by 7 bases, with 15 bases left in between. Here the CDR3 reads CSVYWRGSEKLFF. In DNA form, the CDR3 reads TGCAGCGTCTATTGGCGAGGAAGTGAAAAACTGTTTTTT.

The chain links TRBV20-1 to TRBJ2-5, with TRBD1 as a possible D gene (5 bases). The CDR3 is made up of 11 amino acids. Deletions cut 3 bases from V and 7 bases from J, with 9 bases between. Germline CDR1 DFQATT, CDR2 SNEGSKA (reference sequence). The CDR3 here is CSASQGGTQYF. CDR3 nucleotides: TGCAGTGCTAGTCAGGGTGGGACCCAGTACTTC.

This chain links TRBV30 with TRBJ1-5; 10 bases agree with TRBD1. This CDR3 spans 14 amino acids. Germline V CDR1 and CDR2: GTSNPN, SVGIG (reference sequence). V gave up 2 bases and J gave up 5 bases; unmatched junction bases: 3. This CDR3 is CAWSTGQGDQPQHF. In nucleotides, the CDR3 is TGTGCCTGGAGTACCGGACAGGGGGATCAGCCCCAGCATTTT.

The V gene is TRBV28, the J gene TRBJ2-3; 10 positions match TRBD2. The germline gives CDR1 MDHEN, CDR2 SYDVKM. This CDR3 comprises 17 residues. V gave up 5 bases and J gave up 1 base; unmatched junction bases: 9. The CDR3 sequence is CASSPNPGTSGTDTQYF. Here the CDR3 DNA reads TGTGCCAGCAGTCCTAATCCCGGGACTAGCGGCACAGATACGCAGTATTTT.

This clone was observed once. The V call is TRBV6-5, the J call TRBJ1-4; perhaps TRBD1 as D (6 bases). Per the germline V gene, CDR1 is MNHEY and CDR2 is SVGAGI. The length of the CDR3 is 12 residues. Trimming removed 2 bases from V and 10 bases from J, with 8 bases in between. The CDR3 DNA is TGTGCCAGCAGTTACGGCAGGGGAAAACTGTTTTTT. Protein sequence: CASSYGRGKLFF.

The chain joins TRBV5-1 to TRBJ1-3; the match to TRBD1 covers 9 bases. CDR1 SGHRS and CDR2 YFSETQ come from the germline V gene. The CDR3 length is 14 residues. V trimming: 4 bases; J trimming: 4 bases; junction bases outside the gene matches: 3. In DNA, the CDR3 is TGCGCCAGCAGCCGCGGGACAGGGGGAAACACCATATATTTT. It encodes CASSRGTGGNTIYF.

The J gene is TRBJ2-1, the V gene TRBV19; TRBD2 matches 15 bases. V lost 3 bases to trimming and J lost 3 bases; unmatched junction nucleotides: 3. There are 17 residues in the CDR3. Germline V lookup: CDR1 LNHDA, CDR2 SQIVND (reference sequence). DNA for the CDR3: TGTGCCAGTAGTATGGGGACTAGCGGGAGGCTCTACAATGAGCAGTTCTTC. Its translation is CASSMGTSGRLYNEQFF.

Written as DNA, the CDR3 is TGTGCCAGCAGTGATGTTAGCGGGAGTCGTCCCAATGAGCAGTTCTTC. It translates to CASSDVSGSRPNEQFF. J is TRBJ2-1 and V is TRBV6-1; 9 bases are a match to TRBD2. The V segment lost 3 bases and the J segment 6 bases; nucleotides outside the gene matches: 9. This CDR3 is 16 amino acids long. Germline loops: CDR1 MNHNS, CDR2 SASEGT.

The J gene is TRBJ1-1, the V gene TRBV5-4; D remains unclear. Germline CDR1 and CDR2: SGHNT and YYREEE (reference sequence). V lost 0 bases and J 1 base, leaving 7 bases between the germline ends. The CDR3 totals 14 residues. In nucleotides, the CDR3 is TGTGCCAGCAGCTTGGAGGCGGGGAACACTGAAGCTTTCTTT. Translation gives CASSLEAGNTEAFF.

V is TRBV2 and J is TRBJ2-5; no reliable D call. CDR1 SNHLY and CDR2 FYNNEI come from the germline V gene. The CDR3 spans 15 residues. Trimming pared 6 bases from V and 6 bases from J, leaving 20 bases between. This CDR3 reads CASRRDGSWWQTQYF. The CDR3 DNA follows: TGTGCCAGCAGGCGTGACGGGTCGTGGTGGCAGACCCAGTACTTC. The full variable domain, rest sourced from reference TRBV2 and TRBJ2-5, is EPEVTQTPSHQVTQMGQEVILRCVPISNHLYFYWYRQILGQKVEFLVSFYNNEISEKSEIFDDQFSVERPDGSNFTLKIRSTKLEDSAMYFCASRRDGSWWQTQYFGPGTRLLVL.

The chain combines TRBV29-1 with TRBJ1-1, with a possible D match to TRBD1 (5 bases). CDR1 is SQVTM, CDR2 ANQGSEA, per germline. The CDR3 has 13 amino acids. Trimming stripped 3 bases from V and 1 base from J, with 9 bases between. This CDR3 reads CSVEGRANTEAFF. The CDR3, as DNA: TGCAGCGTTGAGGGCAGGGCGAACACTGAAGCTTTCTTT.

The V and J genes are TRBV5-1 and TRBJ1-2, with 9 nucleotides matching TRBD1. With V trimmed by 0 bases and J by 4 bases, 1 base remained unmatched. The CDR3 is 14 residues long. CDR1 is SGHRS and CDR2 is YFSETQ in the germline V gene. The CDR3 sequence is CASSLGQGVYGYTF. The CDR3 DNA sequence: TGCGCCAGCAGCTTGGGACAGGGGGTCTATGGCTACACCTTC.

This chain links TRBV7-8 with TRBJ1-5; tentative D call: TRBD1 (5 bases). CDR1 is SGHVS, CDR2 FQNEAQ, per germline. CDR3 size: 15 residues. The V gene lost 5 bases and the J gene lost 5 bases, with 16 bases spanning the gap. DNA of the CDR3: TGTGCCAGCAGCGCTGAGCGTAGGGGCGATCAGCCCCAGCATTTT. This encodes CASSAERRGDQPQHF.

The chain uses TRBV9 and TRBJ2-3, with a weak D call TRBD2 (5 bases). This CDR3 has 11 amino acids. The germline V and J ends were trimmed by 4 bases and 11 bases, with 11 bases remaining between them. Germline lookup yields CDR1 SGDLS and CDR2 YYNGEE. The CDR3 nucleotides are TGTGCCAGCAGCCCCGGACTGGAGCAGTATTTT. As protein: CASSPGLEQYF.

The rearrangement joins TRBV19 to TRBJ2-3, with 8 bases that match TRBD2. Germline CDR1 LNHDA, CDR2 SQIVND (reference sequence). Unmatched junction bases numbered 4, after V lost 1 base and J lost 4 bases. The CDR3 is 15 residues long. The CDR3 here is CASSIGAGVADTQYF. The DNA of the CDR3 is TGTGCCAGTAGTATAGGAGCGGGAGTAGCAGATACGCAGTATTTT. Full variable domain (rest looked up from reference TRBV19 and TRBJ2-3): DGGITQSPKYLFRKEGQNVTLSCEQNLNHDAMYWYRQDPGQGLRLIYYSQIVNDFQKGDIAEGYSVSREKKESFPLTVTSAQKNPTAFYLCASSIGAGVADTQYFGPGTRLTVL.

The J gene is TRBJ2-5, the V gene TRBV4-1; D possibly corresponds to TRBD1 (6 bases). The CDR3 length is 17 residues. V was pared by 0 bases and J by 1 base, with 15 bases between. Germline V gives CDR1 MGHRA, CDR2 YSYEKL. The CDR3 sequence is CASSQEGRGRFQETQYF. CDR3 bases: TGCGCCAGCAGCCAAGAAGGTAGGGGGAGATTCCAAGAGACCCAGTACTTC.

The gene calls are TRBV5-6 and TRBJ2-1, with 8 bases aligning to TRBD1. From germline, CDR1 is SGHDT and CDR2 YYEEEE. CDR3 length equals 16 residues. The V and J ends lost 4 bases and 0 bases, in that order; junction bases with no gene match: 6. This CDR3 is CASSQQGGFSYNEQFF. The CDR3 DNA is TGTGCCAGCAGCCAACAGGGGGGTTTCTCCTACAATGAGCAGTTCTTC.

The chain employs TRBV19 and TRBJ1-1; weak D call: TRBD1 (6 bases). The V end was cut by 7 bases, the J end by 1 base, with 10 bases between. Germline V gene lookup returns CDR1 LNHDA and CDR2 SQIVND (reference sequence). The CDR3 runs to 13 residues. The CDR3 region has the DNA TGTGCCAGTACTTCGACAGGGAACACTGAAGCTTTCTTT. Its translation is CASTSTGNTEAFF.

This chain connects TRBV5-6 to TRBJ2-7, with 14 bases fitting TRBD2. V lost 4 bases to trimming and J lost 3 bases; unmatched junction nucleotides: 6. Germline V lookup: CDR1 SGHDT, CDR2 YYEEEE. The CDR3 runs 16 residues. The CDR3 sequence: CASSAPGTSGSYEQYF. CDR3 coding DNA: TGTGCCAGCAGCGCCCCAGGGACTAGCGGGAGCTACGAGCAGTACTTC.

The rearrangement links TRBV29-1 to TRBJ2-3; TRBD1 agrees at 9 bases. This CDR3 comprises 14 residues. The germline gives CDR1 SQVTM, CDR2 ANQGSEA. The V and J ends lost 4 bases and 1 base, in that order; junction bases with no gene match: 3. CDR3 protein: CSVGTGVGTDTQYF. CDR3 DNA: TGCAGCGTTGGGACAGGGGTTGGCACAGATACGCAGTATTTT.

To note about this clone: Other DNA sequences within the sample encode an identical CDR3. V gene TRBV19 combines with J gene TRBJ2-7, with D possibly TRBD2 on 5 matching bases. The germline V gene has CDR1 LNHDA and CDR2 SQIVND (reference sequence). Trimming removed 6 bases at V and 5 bases at J, with 8 bases between. The CDR3 runs to 11 residues. DNA for the CDR3: TGTGCCAGTAGCACGGGGAACGAGCAGTACTTC. This gives the protein CASSTGNEQYF.